One T cell receptor beta chain is described in this entry. The sample is drawn from a study of identical twins. TCRdb redid the calling of the 5' RACE reads with MiXCR, one entry per CDR3 protein. Among some 270,000 distinct CDR3 sequences listed, about 8.3% were seen once. The V end was cut by 6 bases, the J end by 8 bases, with 14 bases between. The CDR3 is 13 residues long. Germline V gene data show CDR1 as MNHEY and CDR2 as SMNVEV (reference sequence). These sequences were also reported in another study, on yellow fever vaccine responses in identical twins.

The V and J genes are TRBV27 and TRBJ2-1; a weak D match, TRBD1 (6 bases). Sequenced material: CD8+ T cells sorted from blood. The receptor comes from a woman in her late teens or twenties in good health. CDR3 loop: CASSFQGPDEQFF. CDR3 bases: TGTGCCAGCAGCTTCCAGGGGCCGGATGAGCAGTTCTTC.